The 13 T cell receptor beta chains presented below share a single source sample, sequenced in a study of blood T cell repertoires in COVID-19. Using immunoSEQ multiplex PCR, the repertoire was profiled, and TCRdb retains in-frame clones only, with some absent. The repertoire includes under 250,000 clones, more than 75% of them detected once, and about 4.5% sits in the top ten. Sequencing used PBMCs or T cells enriched from blood (not recorded which). These TCRs come from a man aged 25-40 years with acute COVID-19.

This chain connects TRBV6-5 to TRBJ2-7, with 12 nucleotides matching TRBD2. Per germline, CDR1 MNHEY and CDR2 SVGAGI. Unmatched junction bases numbered 4, after V lost 5 bases and J lost 2 bases. The CDR3 runs 15 residues. CDR3 amino acids: CASSLLAGGPYEQYF. The DNA of the CDR3 is TGTGCCAGCAGTCTACTAGCGGGGGGTCCCTACGAGCAGTACTTC.

The chain recombines TRBV4-1 with TRBJ2-3; 11 bases fit TRBD1. Trimming cost V 5 bases and J 1 base; bases outside gene matches: 2. CDR1 MGHRA and CDR2 YSYEKL come from the germline V gene. The CDR3 is 15 residues long. CDR3 amino acids: CASSVDRGRTDTQYF. The CDR3 region has the DNA TGCGCCAGCAGCGTGGACAGGGGGCGCACAGATACGCAGTATTTT.

The chain carries TRBV7-2 and TRBJ2-5; the D is unclear. The CDR3 consists of 14 residues. Between the trimmed V and J ends, which lost 5 bases and 2 bases, there was a span of 12 bases. The V gene's germline CDR1 is SGHTA and CDR2 FQGNSA. CDR3 sequence: CASSPTRVQETQYF. CDR3 nucleotides: TGTGCCAGCAGCCCAACGAGAGTACAAGAGACCCAGTACTTC.

This clone was seen only a few times. The J gene is TRBJ1-4, the V gene TRBV12-3 or TRBV12-4; tentative D call: TRBD1 (5 bases). The ends were cut back, 5 bases at V and 7 bases at J, with 11 bases in the middle. The CDR3 contains 13 residues. The DNA of the CDR3 is TGTGCCAGCAGTCTCGGGACTGGTGAAAAACTGTTTTTT. This encodes CASSLGTGEKLFF.

This rearrangement joins TRBV27 to TRBJ1-5; a weak D match, TRBD1 (6 bases). Germline V gives CDR1 MNHEY, CDR2 SMNVEV (reference sequence). This CDR3 region has 14 residues. V shed 7 bases and J shed 2 bases, with 12 bases lying between them. The CDR3 DNA reads TGTGCCAGCATGTTCAGGGGAGGCAATCAGCCCCAGCATTTT. Translating gives CASMFRGGNQPQHF.

In its sample, this clone was seen a few times. This chain connects TRBV9 to TRBJ1-2; no reliable D call. Trimming took off 0 bases at V and 4 bases at J, with 4 bases between the two ends. The germline gives CDR1 SGDLS, CDR2 YYNGEE. CDR3 length equals 12 residues. The chain's CDR3 is CASSVVGYGYTF. The CDR3 nucleotides read TGTGCCAGCAGCGTAGTCGGCTATGGCTACACCTTC.

The V call is TRBV18, the J call TRBJ1-1, with D unresolved. The CDR3 sequence is 15 residues long. The V gene's germline CDR1 is KGHSH and CDR2 LQKENI. V shed 5 bases and J shed 0 bases, with 13 bases lying between them. The CDR3 protein is CASSREASLNTEAFF. In nucleotides, the CDR3 is TGTGCCAGCTCAAGGGAGGCGAGCCTGAACACTGAAGCTTTCTTT.

The chain uses TRBV6-5 and TRBJ1-1; TRBD1 agrees at 10 bases. The V segment lost 6 bases and the J segment 6 bases; nucleotides outside the gene matches: 7. The CDR3 runs 14 residues. Looked up from germline, CDR1 is MNHEY and CDR2 is SVGAGI. CDR3 coding DNA: TGTGCCAGCAGGAGGACAGGGGGAATGGCTGAAGCTTTCTTT. Its translation is CASRRTGGMAEAFF.

The CDR3 DNA is TGTGCCACCAGCAGAGTTTCTAGCGGGGGAACCCCACACAATGAGCAGTTCTTC. Its translation: CATSRVSSGGTPHNEQFF. V is TRBV15 and J is TRBJ2-1; TRBD2 aligns across 10 bases. This CDR3 region has 18 residues. V shed 1 base and J 5 bases; nucleotides not matched to a gene: 11. Germline V gives CDR1 LNHNV, CDR2 YYDKDF (reference sequence).

CDR3 protein: CASEGGGNTGELFF. DNA for the CDR3: TGTGCCAGCGAGGGCGGGGGGAACACCGGGGAGCTGTTTTTT. The chain employs TRBV28 and TRBJ2-2; the match to TRBD2 covers 7 bases. The J segment lost 1 base and the V segment lost 8 bases, leaving 4 bases of the junction unmatched. CDR1 MDHEN and CDR2 SYDVKM come from the germline V gene. There are 14 residues in the CDR3.

The chain employs TRBV19 and TRBJ1-5, with D perhaps matching TRBD1 (6 bases). The V gene's germline CDR1 is LNHDA and CDR2 SQIVND (reference sequence). This CDR3 has 14 residues. V lost 5 bases to trimming and J lost 4 bases, with 12 bases between them. CDR3 sequence (DNA): TGTGCCAGTAGTCACCGGGACAAAAATCAGCCCCAGCATTTT. Encoded protein: CASSHRDKNQPQHF.

This clone was counted only a few times. The chain couples TRBV30 to TRBJ2-3; D unclear. The germline gives CDR1 GTSNPN, CDR2 SVGIG (reference sequence). The CDR3 extends over 12 amino acids. Deletions cut 2 bases from V and 3 bases from J, with 6 bases between. DNA for the CDR3: TGTGCCTGGAGTCGCACAACAGATACGCAGTATTTT. It is translated as CAWSRTTDTQYF.

The chain couples TRBV10-3 to TRBJ2-2; D might be TRBD2 (5 bases). Trimming cost V 0 bases and J 5 bases, with 10 bases left between them. Germline V lookup: CDR1 ENHRY, CDR2 SYGVKD. The CDR3 contains 15 residues. CDR3 nucleotide sequence: TGTGCCATCAGTGAGTCCGGGCCGGGAACCGGGGAGCTGTTTTTT. It codes for CAISESGPGTGELFF.